This passage covers 27 T cell receptor beta chains from one sample sequenced in a study of control samples from healthy donors and cancer patients. Only in-frame clones appear in the TCRdb table, and some are missing; sequencing was by immunoSEQ multiplex PCR. The table records about 51,000 clones, about 80% of them present only once. Sequenced material: blood. These receptors were collected from a man aged 65 to 79 in good health.

This sequence joins TRBV3-1 (or the pseudogene TRBV3-2) and TRBJ1-3; D gene uncertain. V gave up 2 bases and J gave up 2 bases, with 4 bases separating them. The CDR3 is 13 residues long. Germline CDR1 reads LGHDT; CDR2 reads YNNKEL (reference sequence). The CDR3 region has the DNA TGTGCCAGCAGCCAAACCCCTGGAAACACCATATATTTT. It specifies CASSQTPGNTIYF.

The CDR3 coding sequence is TGTGCCAGCAGCCCAAGAGCTAGCAGCGATGAGCAGTTCTTC. It codes for CASSPRASSDEQFF. J is TRBJ2-1 and V is TRBV7-2, with D possibly being TRBD2 (5 bases). The CDR3 length is 14 residues. Trimming took 5 bases from V and 8 from J, leaving 16 bases between them. Germline loops: CDR1 SGHTA, CDR2 FQGNSA.

This chain joins TRBV28 and TRBJ2-2, with 7 nucleotides matching TRBD2. The junction had 11 bases not matched to a gene; V was cut back by 4 bases and J by 6 bases. The length of the CDR3 is 16 residues. Germline values: CDR1 MDHEN, CDR2 SYDVKM. The chain's CDR3 is CASSSRGGVRSGELFF. CDR3 sequence (DNA): TGTGCCAGCAGTTCCCGGGGAGGGGTCAGATCCGGGGAGCTGTTTTTT.

The J gene is TRBJ2-1, the V gene TRBV24-1, with 7 bases identical to TRBD2. CDR1 and CDR2 from the germline V gene are KGHDR and SFDVKD. CDR3 length equals 15 residues. Trimming cost V 1 base and J 4 bases; bases outside gene matches: 3. The CDR3: CATSDFAGAYNEQFF. As DNA, the CDR3 is TGTGCCACCAGTGATTTCGCGGGAGCTTACAATGAGCAGTTCTTC.

The CDR3 protein is CASSRIPGTGANVLTF. Written as DNA, the CDR3 is TGCGCCAGCAGCAGGATCCCAGGGACTGGGGCCAACGTCCTGACTTTC. The V and J genes are TRBV5-1 and TRBJ2-6, with D possibly matching TRBD1 (5 bases). The CDR3 is 16 residues long. Trimming shortened V by 4 bases and J by 2 bases, and 13 bases separated the two germline ends. From germline, CDR1 is SGHRS and CDR2 YFSETQ.

The chain joins TRBV7-2 to TRBJ1-1; D ambiguous. The germline CDR1 and CDR2 sequences are SGHTA and FQGNSA. The CDR3 has 13 amino acids. V was cut by 3 bases and J by 3 bases, with 8 bases left in between. CDR3 bases: TGTGCCAGCAGCTTTAGTTCAGACACTGAAGCTTTCTTT. Protein sequence: CASSFSSDTEAFF.

The chain uses TRBV6-6 and TRBJ1-6; 7 nucleotides match TRBD1. CDR3 length: 15 amino acids. Germline CDR1 MNHNY, CDR2 SVGAGI (reference sequence). Losses at the gene ends were 2 bases for V and 3 bases for J; bases not matched to a gene: 1. This chain's CDR3 is CASSYQGDYNSPLHF. CDR3 nucleotide sequence: TGTGCCAGCAGTTACCAGGGGGACTATAATTCACCCCTCCACTTT.

To note about this clone: Other DNA sequences from this sample encode an identical CDR3 as well. The chain is built from TRBV15 and TRBJ2-7, with 10 bases lining up with TRBD1. Losses at the gene ends were 5 bases for V and 4 bases for J; bases not matched to a gene: 2. Per germline, CDR1 LNHNV and CDR2 YYDKDF (reference sequence). The CDR3 is 13 residues long. The CDR3 DNA follows: TGTGCCACCAGCCGGGACAGGGGATACGAGCAGTACTTC. Translated: CATSRDRGYEQYF. Filled out from reference TRBV15 and TRBJ2-7, the complete variable domain reads DAMVIQNPRYQVTQFGKPVTLSCSQTLNHNVMYWYQQKSSQAPKLLFHYYDKDFNNEADTPDNFQSRRPNTSFCFLDIRSPGLGDTAMYLCATSRDRGYEQYFGPGTRLTVT.

This clone is a singleton in its sample. This rearrangement joins TRBV28 to TRBJ1-4; possible D gene TRBD1, 5 bases. Trimming took 3 bases from V and 4 from J, leaving 18 bases between them. The V gene's germline CDR1 is MDHEN and CDR2 SYDVKM. CDR3 length: 17 residues. CDR3 DNA sequence: TGTGCCAGCAGTTTCGAAGTCCGGGACTCCTATAATGAAAAACTGTTTTTT. Amino acids: CASSFEVRDSYNEKLFF.

This chain uses TRBV30 with TRBJ1-2; D is unclear. The ends were cut back, 1 base at V and 3 bases at J, with 9 bases in the middle. The CDR3 loop spans 13 amino acids. Germline loops: CDR1 GTSNPN, CDR2 SVGIG (reference sequence). CDR3 region: CAWSARGDYGYTF. In DNA, the CDR3 is TGTGCCTGGAGTGCCCGGGGTGACTATGGCTACACCTTC.

V usage is TRBV19 and J usage is TRBJ1-3, with D perhaps TRBD1 (6 bases). Germline assignment: CDR1 LNHDA and CDR2 SQIVND (reference sequence). CDR3 length equals 15 residues. Trimming left V 5 bases short and J 6 bases short, with 17 bases between. CDR3 sequence (DNA): TGTGCCAGTAGTCTCCGACAGGTGGGAAAAAACACCATATATTTT. Translated, it gives CASSLRQVGKNTIYF.

The V call is TRBV6-4, the J call TRBJ2-1; TRBD2 might be the D (6 bases). There are 15 residues in the CDR3. Germline CDR1 and CDR2: MRHNA and SNTAGT. V lost 6 bases and J 6 bases, leaving 18 bases between the germline ends. The CDR3 region has the DNA TGTGCCAGCAGCCCCCTCCGGACTAACTTCAATGAGCAGTTCTTC. Its translation: CASSPLRTNFNEQFF.

The genes are TRBV5-1 and TRBJ2-7, with D possibly TRBD2 on 6 matching bases. The germline CDR1 and CDR2 sequences are SGHRS and YFSETQ. The V and J ends lost 3 bases and 4 bases respectively, with 11 bases between them. The CDR3 totals 13 residues. The DNA of the CDR3 is TGCGCCAGCAGCTCTCCGGGGAGGTACGAGCAGTACTTC. Its protein product is CASSSPGRYEQYF.

The chain couples TRBV7-2 to TRBJ2-1; 8 bases are a match to TRBD1. The J segment lost 3 bases and the V segment lost 5 bases, leaving 3 bases of the junction unmatched. The CDR3 is 14 residues long. In germline, CDR1 is SGHTA, CDR2 FQGNSA. CDR3 loop: CASSRTGSYNEQFF. DNA of the CDR3: TGTGCCAGCAGCCGGACAGGGAGCTACAATGAGCAGTTCTTC. Full variable domain (rest looked up from reference TRBV7-2 and TRBJ2-1): GAGVSQSPSNKVTEKGKDVELRCDPISGHTALYWYRQSLGQGLEFLIYFQGNSAPDKSGLPSDRFSAERTGGSVSTLTIQRTQQEDSAVYLCASSRTGSYNEQFFGPGTRLTVL.

This chain joins TRBV28 and TRBJ1-1; D remains ambiguous. In germline, CDR1 is MDHEN, CDR2 SYDVKM. The V end was cut by 8 bases, the J end by 1 base, with 8 bases between. The CDR3 totals 12 residues. The CDR3 loop is CASLLRNTEAFF. In DNA form, the CDR3 reads TGTGCCAGCTTATTGCGGAACACTGAAGCTTTCTTT.

The J gene is TRBJ1-1, the V gene TRBV2, with a tentative D call TRBD1 (5 bases). The germline V gene has CDR1 SNHLY and CDR2 FYNNEI. V lost 10 bases, J lost 6 bases, and 21 bases lay in between. This CDR3 has 14 amino acids. DNA for the CDR3: TGTGCCACGCGTGCGGGCAGGGAGATCGCTGAAGCTTTCTTT. It encodes CATRAGREIAEAFF.

This chain connects TRBV3-1 (or the pseudogene TRBV3-2) to TRBJ2-7; D remains unclear. Germline CDR1 reads LGHDT; CDR2 reads YNNKEL (reference sequence). There are 14 residues in the CDR3. V was shortened by 0 bases and J by 2 bases, with 8 bases between the two germline ends. The CDR3 bases are TGTGCCAGCAGCCAAGAGAGAGGCCCCTACGAGCAGTACTTC. Its translation is CASSQERGPYEQYF.

CDR3 DNA: TGCGCCAGCAGCTTGGGGGGCTACCTCAACTTAAATGAGCAGTTCTTC. Amino acid sequence: CASSLGGYLNLNEQFF. This chain joins TRBV5-1 and TRBJ2-1; tentatively, D is TRBD1 (5 bases). CDR3 size: 16 residues. Germline CDR1 and CDR2: SGHRS and YFSETQ. V was clipped by 0 bases and J by 7 bases, with 17 bases between them.

The V call is TRBV6-5, the J call TRBJ2-7, with 9 bases aligning to TRBD2. The germline V gene encodes CDR1 MNHEY and CDR2 SVGAGI. V trimming: 2 bases; J trimming: 2 bases; junction bases outside the gene matches: 7. The CDR3 is 16 residues long. This chain's CDR3 is CASSYQGSGRAYEQYF. The CDR3 bases are TGTGCCAGCAGTTACCAGGGTAGCGGGAGAGCCTACGAGCAGTACTTC.

The rearrangement joins TRBV4-1 to TRBJ2-6; D unclear. Trimming stripped 0 bases from V and 1 base from J, with 1 base between. Per the germline V gene, CDR1 is MGHRA and CDR2 is YSYEKL. This CDR3 is 14 amino acids long. The CDR3 region has the DNA TGCGCCAGCAGCCAAGATTCTGGGGCCAACGTCCTGACTTTC. Its translation is CASSQDSGANVLTF.

The V gene is TRBV6-5, the J gene TRBJ2-7, with a possible D match to TRBD1 (6 bases). Between the trimmed V and J ends, which lost 10 bases and 3 bases, there was a span of 13 bases. CDR3 size: 12 residues. Germline-derived CDR1 and CDR2 are MNHEY and SVGAGI. CDR3 DNA sequence: TGTGCCACCGCCCGGACAGTCTACGAGCAGTACTTC. This sequence encodes CATARTVYEQYF.

The V gene is TRBV9, the J gene TRBJ2-7, with TRBD1 as a possible D gene (6 bases). From germline, CDR1 is SGDLS and CDR2 YYNGEE. Deletions cut 0 bases from V and 0 bases from J, with 10 bases between. CDR3 length: 15 amino acids. The CDR3: CASSVAWDNSYEQYF. CDR3 DNA: TGTGCCAGCAGCGTAGCTTGGGACAACTCCTACGAGCAGTACTTC. Combining the CDR3 with reference TRBV9 and TRBJ2-7 gives the whole variable domain DSGVTQTPKHLITATGQRVTLRCSPRSGDLSVYWYQQSLDQGLQFLIQYYNGEERAKGNILERFSAQQFPDLHSELNLSSLELGDSALYFCASSVAWDNSYEQYFGPGTRLTVT.

Only a few counts were recorded for this clone. The CDR3 loop reads CASREPLRANVLTF. The CDR3 coding sequence is TGTGCCAGCAGGGAACCGCTAAGGGCCAACGTCCTGACTTTC. The chain joins TRBV2 to TRBJ2-6; D remains ambiguous. V shed 6 bases and J shed 5 bases, with 11 bases lying between them. CDR1 and CDR2 from the germline V gene are SNHLY and FYNNEI. This CDR3 contains 14 residues.

The rearrangement joins TRBV28 to TRBJ1-4; TRBD1 aligns across 11 bases. V lost 4 bases to trimming and J lost 4 bases; unmatched junction nucleotides: 2. CDR1 and CDR2 (germline): MDHEN, SYDVKM. The length of the CDR3 is 15 residues. The CDR3 DNA sequence: TGTGCCAGCAGTTGGGGACAGGGGGGTAATGAAAAACTGTTTTTT. Residues: CASSWGQGGNEKLFF.

The chain links TRBV5-1 to TRBJ1-2; 12 bases are a match to TRBD1. Losses at the gene ends were 5 bases for V and 6 bases for J; bases not matched to a gene: 5. This CDR3 has 14 amino acids. Germline V CDR1 and CDR2: SGHRS, YFSETQ. The CDR3 sequence: CASRKGQGAHGYTF. CDR3 coding DNA: TGCGCCAGCAGAAAGGGACAGGGGGCGCATGGCTACACCTTC.

The V gene is TRBV6-6, the J gene TRBJ2-5; D call uncertain. Germline V CDR1 and CDR2: MNHNY, SVGAGI (reference sequence). The CDR3 length is 13 residues. Trimming took off 5 bases at V and 11 bases at J, with 18 bases between the two ends. For the CDR3, the DNA is TGTGCCAGCAGTACCACTACCTGGGGAAAACAGTACTTC. Translation: CASSTTTWGKQYF.

This clone was counted once. This chain uses TRBV5-5 with TRBJ2-7; 11 bases agree with TRBD2. Germline CDR1 SGHKS, CDR2 YYEKEE (reference sequence). The CDR3 has 15 amino acids. J gave up 6 bases and V 7 bases, and 12 bases lay outside the gene matches. The CDR3 region has the DNA TGTGCCAGCGCCGTCACTAGCGGGAGTTTTAGCGAGCAGTACTTC. It codes for CASAVTSGSFSEQYF.